This entry concerns a single T cell receptor (beta chain). As yet, its antigen is unknown. The data originate from a study of shared clonotypes between healthy human individuals. Study overall: Aged 18 to 49, the donors were a couple of women and a few men.

The assay was run at deep level. Clones were sequenced by immunoSEQ multiplex PCR, and TCRdb holds only the in-frame ones, with some missing. The table shows about 820,000 clones, with more than 85% occurring only once. Study-wide findings and caveats: Estimated clonotype richness was generally higher in naive than memory subsets.

The CDR3 spans 15 residues. Germline loops: CDR1 MDHEN, CDR2 SYDVKM. V was pared by 5 bases and J by 0 bases, with 11 bases between. The naive CD8 population came from CD45RO-negative cells selected for CCR7, without terminally differentiated effector memory CD45RA+ cells. The chain has TRBV28 and TRBJ2-1, with unresolved D. The receptor comes from a man younger than 40 in good health. Sequenced input: naive CD8+ T cells sorted from blood. The CDR3 spells CASSRAESSYNEQFF. In nucleotides, the CDR3 is TGTGCCAGCAGTCGGGCGGAAAGCTCCTACAATGAGCAGTTCTTC. Using reference TRBV28 and TRBJ2-1 for the parts outside the CDR3, the full variable domain is DVKVTQSSRYLVKRTGEKVFLECVQDMDHENMFWYRQDPGLGLRLIYFSYDVKMKEKGDIPEGYSVSREKKERFSLILESASTNQTSMYLCASSRAESSYNEQFFGPGTRLTVL.